The next 8 T cell receptor beta chains were all read from a single sample in a study of shared clonotypes between healthy human individuals. Assay used: immunoSEQ multiplex PCR; TCRdb lists only in-frame clones, some missing. The repertoire includes roughly 2,500,000 clones, 80% to 95% of them detected once, and approximately 0.35% sits in the top ten. Material: naive CD4+ T cells from PBMCs. Subset noted: CD45RA+ positively selected. The receptors stem from a man between 18 and 35 years old in good health. Some clones in this sample may be carry-over from other donors' samples.

The V and J genes are TRBV6-1 and TRBJ1-5; TRBD1 is a possible D gene (5 bases). V was shortened by 6 bases and J by 1 base, with 10 bases between the two germline ends. Germline values: CDR1 MNHNS, CDR2 SASEGT. CDR3 size: 14 residues. The CDR3 DNA reads TGTGCCAGCAGCTTGGGGGTGAGCAATCAGCCCCAGCATTTT. Its protein product is CASSLGVSNQPQHF.

The chain combines TRBV5-1 with TRBJ2-5, with 14 bases that match TRBD2. Germline V gene data show CDR1 as SGHRS and CDR2 as YFSETQ. J lost 5 bases, V lost 4 bases, and 7 bases had no gene match. The CDR3 runs 16 residues. The DNA of the CDR3 is TGCGCCAGCAGCCCCAGGACTAGCGGGGGGCGGGAGACCCAGTACTTC. Residues: CASSPRTSGGRETQYF.

V gene TRBV7-9 combines with J gene TRBJ1-4; 7 nucleotides align to TRBD1. V was pared by 6 bases and J by 6 bases, with 10 bases of the junction left unmatched. The CDR3 is made up of 15 amino acids. Germline CDR1 reads SEHNR; CDR2 reads FQNEAQ (reference sequence). CDR3 sequence: CASSWSGQLDEKLFF. In nucleotides, the CDR3 is TGTGCCAGCAGTTGGTCGGGACAGCTGGATGAAAAACTGTTTTTT.

This chain uses TRBV4-1 with TRBJ1-3; D not certain. V lost 0 bases to trimming and J lost 5 bases, with 5 bases between them. CDR1 is MGHRA, CDR2 YSYEKL, per germline. This CDR3 is 13 amino acids long. The CDR3 sequence is CASSQDSRNTIYF. CDR3 nucleotides: TGCGCCAGCAGCCAAGATTCTAGAAACACCATATATTTT.

The rearrangement uses TRBV6-1 and TRBJ1-2; no clear D gene. The germline V gene has CDR1 MNHNS and CDR2 SASEGT. This CDR3 contains 15 residues. Trimming took 7 bases from V and 1 from J, leaving 16 bases between them. The CDR3 bases are TGTGCCAGCACCTACCCGTTGAGAGATAACTATGGCTACACCTTC. It is translated as CASTYPLRDNYGYTF.

The J gene is TRBJ2-7, the V gene TRBV5-5; TRBD1 is a possible D gene (5 bases). Deletions cut 0 bases from V and 4 bases from J, with 11 bases between. Germline CDR1 is SGHKS and CDR2 is YYEKEE (reference sequence). The length of the CDR3 is 14 residues. The CDR3 DNA reads as TGTGCCAGCAGCTTGGAGCAGGGTCGGTACGAGCAGTACTTC. This codes for CASSLEQGRYEQYF.

In this sample, this clone turned up once. V and J are TRBV19 and TRBJ1-3, with a possible D match to TRBD1 (6 bases). CDR1 and CDR2 (germline): LNHDA, SQIVND (reference sequence). The CDR3 contains 17 residues. The V end lost 5 bases, the J end lost 0 bases, and 17 bases lay between the germline ends. CDR3 bases: TGTGCCAGTAGTCCGACCTGGACAGACCTCTCTGGAAACACCATATATTTT. Translated: CASSPTWTDLSGNTIYF.

In its sample, this clone was seen once. The chain has TRBV7-2 and TRBJ1-1; D possibly corresponds to TRBD1 (5 bases). V lost 5 bases and J 10 bases, leaving 14 bases between the germline ends. Germline assignment: CDR1 SGHTA and CDR2 FQGNSA. The CDR3 is 12 amino acids. CDR3 residues: CASSRESGRAFF. The CDR3 nucleotides read TGTGCCAGCAGCCGCGAGTCAGGGAGAGCTTTCTTT.